The rows below give T cell receptor beta chains drawn from one sample of a study of blood T cell repertoires in COVID-19. The table came from immunoSEQ multiplex PCR; TCRdb's copy has only in-frame clones and leaves some out. The sample consists of tens of thousands of clones, 70% to 75% of them appearing once. The specimen was peripheral blood. All receptors come from a man between 70 and 80 years old with acute or convalescent COVID-19. The conserved cysteine and the conserved F or W are not part of the CDR3 here. D genes are given only for firm matches.

d_gene,j_gene,len,v_gene,CDR3aa
.,TRBJ1-2,10,TRBV28,ASSLDTYGYT
TRBD2,TRBJ2-7,14,TRBV11-2,ASSWGTSGIGGEQY
.,TRBJ2-3,13,TRBV6-5,ASRPLSVSTDTQY
.,TRBJ2-2,13,TRBV14,ASSQGATNTGELF
.,TRBJ1-4,10,TRBV7-9,ASSLIAEKLF
.,TRBJ1-6,13,TRBV2,ASRGHTSYNSPLH
.,TRBJ2-5,14,TRBV4-2,ASSQGNTGDQETQY
.,TRBJ1-5,14,TRBV28,ASSFPTVYSNQPQH
.,TRBJ1-5,13,TRBV10-3,AISELAGIGQPQH
TRBD1,TRBJ2-7,9,TRBV12-3/TRBV12-4,ASGTGTQQY
.,TRBJ2-7,11,TRBV29-1,SVVPDFNYEQY
.,TRBJ2-7,12,TRBV2,ASSVRTASYEQY
TRBD2,TRBJ2-1,14,TRBV29-1,SVLHYSGSSYNEQF
.,TRBJ2-7,11,TRBV5-5,ASSSLRGYEQY
TRBD1,TRBJ1-2,11,TRBV7-9,ASSKGQGDGYT
.,TRBJ2-5,12,TRBV11-2,ASSLGRGQETQY
.,TRBJ1-5,9,TRBV29-1,SAAAEGSQH
.,TRBJ1-5,12,TRBV19,ASSMRQGNQPQH
TRBD1,TRBJ2-6,14,TRBV2,ARGQGLLSGANVLT
.,TRBJ1-1,11,TRBV24-1,ATSPGARAEAF
TRBD2,TRBJ2-1,10,TRBV7-3,ASSAGVNEQF
.,TRBJ1-5,12,TRBV18,ASSPSGGNQPQH
.,TRBJ2-1,13,TRBV20-1,SASLAGNDYNEQF
.,TRBJ2-5,14,TRBV6-5,ASSYSAGPQGETQY
.,TRBJ2-7,12,TRBV10-3,AIRRDFQTYEQY
.,TRBJ1-1,11,TRBV19,ASRDRPNTEAF
TRBD2,TRBJ2-2,11,TRBV6-6,ASSYGEGGELF
.,TRBJ1-6,11,TRBV6-1,ASSHSHNSPLH
TRBD1,TRBJ2-3,11,TRBV27,ASRTGATDTQY
TRBD1,TRBJ2-1,11,TRBV7-3,ASSGQGAGEQF
TRBD2,TRBJ2-1,16,TRBV10-3,AINPRLAGGPRDNEQF
TRBD1,TRBJ2-2,13,TRBV4-3,ASSQGDRVLAELF
.,TRBJ1-2,13,TRBV18,ASSPPNEVSYGYT
TRBD2,TRBJ2-2,14,TRBV5-1,ASSFGSGRNTGELF
.,TRBJ2-1,12,TRBV9,ASEGHSSYNEQF
.,TRBJ2-2,13,TRBV6-1,ASSEITGRTGELF
TRBD1,TRBJ1-5,12,TRBV2,ASSEGQGVQPQH
TRBD1,TRBJ1-1,12,TRBV5-1,ASSRGQLNTEAF
.,TRBJ1-4,15,TRBV4-3,ASSHLGLRGAGEKLF
TRBD1,TRBJ2-2,14,TRBV19,ASSISRTGRAGELF
TRBD1,TRBJ2-7,12,TRBV7-9,ASSPGTGAYEQY
.,TRBJ2-1,12,TRBV7-9,ASSLVSAYNEQF
TRBD2,TRBJ2-5,15,TRBV5-1,ASSLARLAGSAETQY
.,TRBJ1-1,12,TRBV7-8,ASSESSRRTEAF
.,TRBJ1-1,12,TRBV7-9,ASSLLGVSAEAF
TRBD1,TRBJ2-7,12,TRBV27,ASRGQAADVEQY
TRBD1,TRBJ1-1,12,TRBV19,ASSTGTGNTEAF
.,TRBJ1-1,11,TRBV18,ASSSTANTEAF
TRBD2,TRBJ2-5,13,TRBV9,ASSGPAGIQETQY
.,TRBJ2-7,13,TRBV5-1,ASSLDDIPLYEQY
.,TRBJ1-4,12,TRBV5-1,ASSFASEGEKLF
.,TRBJ1-6,13,TRBV11-2,ASSLVGGVGSPLH
.,TRBJ1-5,12,TRBV5-5,ASSLRESNQPQH
TRBD2,TRBJ2-1,16,TRBV7-2,ASSIFAMSGRAGNEQF
.,TRBJ1-5,15,TRBV28,ASSLPLQGYSNQPQH
.,TRBJ1-1,10,TRBV18,ASTPGNTEAF